This entry lists 25 T cell receptor beta chains sequenced from one sample in a study of blood T cell repertoires in COVID-19. Assay: immunoSEQ multiplex PCR; the TCRdb copy retains only in-frame clones and omits some. The repertoire holds about 180,000 clones, roughly 80% seen once, with roughly 7.1% in the top ten. Material: peripheral blood. The receptors originated from a human donor in a cohort sampled during active COVID-19.

CDR3 sequence: CASSPYALYEQYF. In DNA form, the CDR3 reads TGTGCCAGCAGTCCCTACGCCTTATACGAGCAGTACTTC. J is TRBJ2-7 and V is TRBV12-3 or TRBV12-4, with D unclear. Trimming removed 5 bases at V and 4 bases at J, with 12 bases between. This CDR3 has 13 amino acids.

This clone showed up just a few times. The chain combines TRBV7-9 with TRBJ1-2, with TRBD1 matching over 9 bases. CDR3 size: 14 residues. With V trimmed by 3 bases and J by 3 bases, 2 bases remained unmatched. In germline, CDR1 is SEHNR, CDR2 FQNEAQ (reference sequence). CDR3 protein: CASSLDRGDYGYTF. The CDR3 nucleotides are TGTGCCAGCAGCTTGGACAGGGGCGACTATGGCTACACCTTC.

This chain uses TRBV5-4 with TRBJ1-2, with TRBD1 matching over 9 bases. CDR1 and CDR2 (germline): SGHNT, YYREEE (reference sequence). V gave up 4 bases and J gave up 3 bases; unmatched junction bases: 7. The CDR3 length is 15 residues. Here the CDR3 DNA reads TGTGCCAGCAGCGGCGGGACAGGGTCACACTATGGCTACACCTTC. Translating it yields CASSGGTGSHYGYTF. Combining the CDR3 with reference TRBV5-4 and TRBJ1-2 gives the whole variable domain ETGVTQSPTHLIKTRGQQVTLRCSSQSGHNTVSWYQQALGQGPQFIFQYYREEENGRGNFPPRFSGLQFPNYSSELNVNALELDDSALYLCASSGGTGSHYGYTFGSGTRLTVV.

The chain couples TRBV19 to TRBJ1-1; D is possibly TRBD1 (5 bases). Germline V lookup: CDR1 LNHDA, CDR2 SQIVND (reference sequence). The CDR3 runs to 16 residues. The V and J ends lost 3 bases and 0 bases respectively, with 14 bases between them. As DNA, the CDR3 is TGTGCCAGTAGTATGTCCAGGGTGAGCATGAACACTGAAGCTTTCTTT. Translating it yields CASSMSRVSMNTEAFF.

The chain recombines TRBV27 with TRBJ1-1, with 8 bases matching TRBD1. The CDR3 consists of 14 residues. Trimming cost V 7 bases and J 5 bases; bases outside gene matches: 9. Germline loops: CDR1 MNHEY, CDR2 SMNVEV (reference sequence). The CDR3 loop reads CASILQGAHTEAFF. The CDR3 DNA reads TGTGCCAGCATTCTCCAGGGGGCGCATACTGAAGCTTTCTTT.

This clone was seen only once. The chain is built from TRBV2 and TRBJ1-1; 10 nucleotides agree with TRBD1. This CDR3 region has 14 residues. Looked up from germline, CDR1 is SNHLY and CDR2 is FYNNEI. V lost 7 bases and J lost 10; bases outside the gene matches: 12. The CDR3 reads CASTDYGTGEGAFF. CDR3 DNA sequence: TGTGCCAGCACGGATTACGGGACAGGGGAGGGAGCTTTCTTT.

The rearrangement uses TRBV4-1 and TRBJ1-1, with 8 bases fitting TRBD1. Trimming at V came to 1 base and at J to 6 bases, leaving 4 bases not matched to a gene. Germline V gene data show CDR1 as MGHRA and CDR2 as YSYEKL. CDR3 length: 14 residues. CDR3: CASSQVDRDAEAFF. In DNA form, the CDR3 reads TGCGCCAGCAGCCAAGTGGACAGGGACGCTGAAGCTTTCTTT.

V gene TRBV19 combines with J gene TRBJ1-5, with 8 bases that match TRBD1. The V gene end was trimmed by 6 bases and the J gene end by 6 bases; junction bases not matched to a gene: 4. This CDR3 has 13 amino acids. The V gene's germline CDR1 is LNHDA and CDR2 SQIVND (reference sequence). The CDR3 coding sequence is TGTGCCAGTAGACAGGGGGTAGCTCAGCCCCAGCATTTT. It codes for CASRQGVAQPQHF.

The chain carries TRBV5-1 and TRBJ2-3, with 10 bases fitting TRBD2. The CDR3 totals 17 residues. Trimming took 4 bases from V and 3 from J; bases not matched to a gene: 11. Per germline, CDR1 SGHRS and CDR2 YFSETQ. The CDR3 here is CASSEASGGLRTDTQYF. The DNA of the CDR3 is TGCGCCAGCAGCGAGGCTAGCGGGGGCCTTCGAACAGATACGCAGTATTTT.

In its sample, this clone was seen a few times. This rearrangement joins TRBV28 to TRBJ1-2; 11 nucleotides match TRBD1. The V and J ends lost 6 bases and 7 bases, in that order; junction bases with no gene match: 7. This CDR3 comprises 14 residues. Germline lookup yields CDR1 MDHEN and CDR2 SYDVKM. CDR3: CASSQGQGARGYTF. In DNA form, the CDR3 reads TGTGCCAGCAGCCAAGGACAGGGGGCGCGTGGCTACACCTTC.

The V call is TRBV5-6, the J call TRBJ1-1; D not certain. The germline V gene has CDR1 SGHDT and CDR2 YYEEEE. Trimming left V 0 bases short and J 0 bases short, with 9 bases between. The CDR3 totals 15 residues. In DNA, the CDR3 is TGTGCCAGCAGCTTGGGGTGGGAGATGAACACTGAAGCTTTCTTT. Its protein product is CASSLGWEMNTEAFF.

V usage is TRBV10-1 and J usage is TRBJ2-7, with 8 bases aligning to TRBD1. The V gene's germline CDR1 is WNHNN and CDR2 SYGVQD (reference sequence). V lost 3 bases to trimming and J lost 3 bases; unmatched junction nucleotides: 16. The CDR3 runs 18 residues. The CDR3 protein is CASSESTQGASFCYEQYF. The CDR3 region has the DNA TGCGCCAGCAGTGAATCCACCCAGGGGGCCTCCTTCTGCTACGAGCAGTACTTC.

The chain uses TRBV7-3 and TRBJ2-1; the match to TRBD1 covers 10 bases. The CDR3 loop spans 15 amino acids. The germline CDR1 and CDR2 sequences are SGHTA and FQGTGA. Germline trimming cut 5 bases from V and 2 bases from J; bases unmatched to any gene: 3. The CDR3 is CASSPDRGPYNEQFF. The CDR3 DNA reads as TGTGCCAGCAGCCCAGACAGGGGGCCCTACAATGAGCAGTTCTTC.

CDR3: CSVVGQGANTGELFF. CDR3 DNA: TGCAGCGTTGTTGGGCAGGGCGCGAACACCGGGGAGCTGTTTTTT. The rearrangement joins TRBV29-1 to TRBJ2-2, with D possibly being TRBD1 (5 bases). Trimming removed 4 bases from V and 0 bases from J, with 12 bases in between. Looked up from germline, CDR1 is SQVTM and CDR2 is ANQGSEA. The CDR3 totals 15 residues.

This clone appeared a few times. The rearrangement joins TRBV11-3 to TRBJ1-1, with 11 bases identical to TRBD1. The CDR3 has 14 amino acids. J was trimmed by 6 bases and V by 4 bases; bases with no gene match: 4. The V gene's germline CDR1 is SGHNT and CDR2 YENEEA. The CDR3 is CASSSGQGAAEAFF. DNA of the CDR3: TGTGCCAGCAGCTCTGGACAGGGGGCCGCTGAAGCTTTCTTT.

The chain has TRBV10-2 and TRBJ2-2, with 7 bases identical to TRBD2. The junction had 7 bases not matched to a gene; V was cut back by 6 bases and J by 6 bases. The germline CDR1 and CDR2 sequences are WSHSY and SAAADI. The CDR3 totals 14 residues. The CDR3 is CASSERGRPGELFF. In DNA, the CDR3 is TGCGCCAGCAGCGAGCGGGGTCGGCCCGGGGAGCTGTTTTTT.

V gene TRBV5-1 combines with J gene TRBJ2-7; 10 bases fit TRBD2. J gave up 5 bases and V 3 bases, and 5 bases lay outside the gene matches. The CDR3 has 14 amino acids. Germline V gene lookup returns CDR1 SGHRS and CDR2 YFSETQ. DNA for the CDR3: TGCGCCAGCAGCTCGTTAGCGGGGGGAGACGAGCAGTACTTC. Translating it yields CASSSLAGGDEQYF.

The chain uses TRBV5-1 and TRBJ1-5; D call uncertain. The CDR3 length is 17 residues. V was shortened by 1 base and J by 0 bases, with 14 bases between the two germline ends. Germline V gene lookup returns CDR1 SGHRS and CDR2 YFSETQ. CDR3 DNA sequence: TGCGCCAGCAGCTTGCACCCCGCGGCGGGTAGCAATCAGCCCCAGCATTTT. It codes for CASSLHPAAGSNQPQHF.

This clone was picked up a small number of times. The chain combines TRBV2 with TRBJ2-5; D ambiguous. Germline lookup yields CDR1 SNHLY and CDR2 FYNNEI. The V end lost 5 bases, the J end lost 2 bases, and 9 bases lay between the germline ends. CDR3 size: 13 residues. The CDR3 sequence is CASSPADQETQYF. CDR3 coding DNA: TGTGCCAGCAGTCCGGCGGATCAAGAGACCCAGTACTTC.

The chain recombines TRBV6-6 with TRBJ2-6; D gene ambiguous. Germline V gene lookup returns CDR1 MNHNY and CDR2 SVGAGI (reference sequence). The CDR3 is 15 amino acids. V gave up 4 bases and J gave up 0 bases, with 7 bases separating them. As DNA, the CDR3 is TGTGCCAGCAGTTTCCAGGCCTCTGGGGCCAACGTCCTGACTTTC. This gives the protein CASSFQASGANVLTF.

The V call is TRBV5-6, the J call TRBJ1-6; the D gene is possibly TRBD1 (5 bases). V lost 4 bases and J lost 8, with 10 bases in between. CDR3 length: 13 amino acids. CDR1 is SGHDT and CDR2 is YYEEEE in the germline V gene. In DNA, the CDR3 is TGTGCCAGCAGCGGGGGGGGTGATTCACCCCTCCACTTT. The encoded protein is CASSGGGDSPLHF.

The V call is TRBV5-6, the J call TRBJ1-4, with unresolved D. V was clipped by 4 bases and J by 6 bases, with 19 bases between them. Per germline, CDR1 SGHDT and CDR2 YYEEEE. This CDR3 has 16 residues. CDR3 sequence reads: CASSMRLVGGDEKLFF. CDR3 sequence (DNA): TGTGCCAGCAGCATGCGGCTTGTAGGAGGCGATGAAAAACTGTTTTTT.

The chain has TRBV5-5 and TRBJ2-7, with no clear D. CDR3 size: 15 residues. Germline CDR1 is SGHKS and CDR2 is YYEKEE (reference sequence). The ends were cut back, 4 bases at V and 2 bases at J, with 16 bases in the middle. CDR3 residues: CASSPGVDRTYEQYF. CDR3 DNA: TGTGCCAGCAGCCCGGGTGTCGACCGAACCTACGAGCAGTACTTC.

The genes are TRBV5-1 and TRBJ1-4, with D possibly matching TRBD1 (5 bases). This CDR3 comprises 16 residues. CDR1 is SGHRS, CDR2 YFSETQ, per germline. V was cut by 4 bases and J by 7 bases, with 20 bases left in between. The CDR3 DNA follows: TGCGCCAGCAGCCCCCTGATAGGGGCTTTGGGTGAAAAACTGTTTTTT. It specifies CASSPLIGALGEKLFF.

The rearrangement uses TRBV12-5 and TRBJ2-2; TRBD1 is a possible D gene (5 bases). Germline V gene data show CDR1 as LGHNT and CDR2 as FRNRAP. The CDR3 loop spans 15 amino acids. Between the trimmed V and J ends, which lost 6 bases and 0 bases, there was a span of 11 bases. CDR3: CASGRRVSNTGELFF. CDR3 bases: TGTGCTAGTGGCCGCAGGGTTTCGAACACCGGGGAGCTGTTTTTT. Full variable domain (outside the CDR3, taken from reference TRBV12-5 and TRBJ2-2): DARVTQTPRHKVTEMGQEVTMRCQPILGHNTVFWYRQTMMQGLELLAYFRNRAPLDDSGMPKDRFSAEMPDATLATLKIQPSEPRDSAVYFCASGRRVSNTGELFFGEGSRLTVL.